This T cell receptor beta chain was identified during a study of cytomegalovirus exposure and HLA in healthy donors. The PCR ran on 60 Vbeta and 13 Jbeta primers. Only in-frame clones appear in the TCRdb table, and some are missing; sequencing was by immunoSEQ multiplex PCR. The sample carries almost 90,000 clones, approximately 81% recorded once. This clonotype originated in a middle-aged man in good health and CMV-seropositive. The sample consisted of PBMCs.

The CDR3 region has the DNA TGCAGCGGGCGGAGGGGTGTCGCCTACAATGAGCAGTTCTTC. Its protein product is CSGRRGVAYNEQFF. The gene calls are TRBV29-1 and TRBJ2-1; possible D gene TRBD2, 6 bases. The germline V and J ends were trimmed by 7 bases and 2 bases, with 15 bases remaining between them. Germline V CDR1 and CDR2: SQVTM, ANQGSEA. CDR3 length equals 14 residues.